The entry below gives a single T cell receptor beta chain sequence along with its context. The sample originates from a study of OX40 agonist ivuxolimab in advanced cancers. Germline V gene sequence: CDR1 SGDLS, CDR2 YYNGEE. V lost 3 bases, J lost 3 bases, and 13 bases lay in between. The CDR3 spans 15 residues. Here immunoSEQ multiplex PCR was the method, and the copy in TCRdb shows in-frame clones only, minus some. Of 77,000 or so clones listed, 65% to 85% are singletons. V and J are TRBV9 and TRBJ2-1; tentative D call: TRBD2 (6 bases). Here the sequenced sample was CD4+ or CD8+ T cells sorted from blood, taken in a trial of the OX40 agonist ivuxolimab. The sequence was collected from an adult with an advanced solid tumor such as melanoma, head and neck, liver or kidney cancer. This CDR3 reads CASSAGTRHYNEQFF. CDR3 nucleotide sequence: TGTGCCAGCAGCGCCGGGACTCGCCACTACAATGAGCAGTTCTTC.